What follows are 23 T cell receptor beta chains derived from one specimen sequenced in a study of OX40 agonist ivuxolimab in advanced cancers. Clones were read by immunoSEQ multiplex PCR, and TCRdb kept only the in-frame ones, dropping some. The sample lists 70,000 to 95,000 clones; approximately 90% were seen once. The sample in question was CD4+ or CD8+ T cells sorted from blood, obtained in a trial of the OX40 agonist ivuxolimab. The origin of the receptors is an adult with an advanced solid tumor such as melanoma, head and neck, liver or kidney cancer.

CDR3 sequence reads: CASSPYDRNTGELFF. In nucleotides, the CDR3 is TGCGCCAGCAGCCCCTACGACAGGAACACCGGGGAGCTGTTTTTT. This chain uses TRBV5-1 with TRBJ2-2, with D maybe TRBD1 (5 bases). This CDR3 region has 15 residues. V was pared by 4 bases and J by 1 base, with 11 bases between. In germline, CDR1 is SGHRS, CDR2 YFSETQ.

The chain couples TRBV11-3 to TRBJ1-1, with no clear D. The CDR3 has 13 amino acids. CDR1 and CDR2 (germline): SGHNT, YENEEA. The ends were cut back, 2 bases at V and 3 bases at J, with 7 bases in the middle. This CDR3 reads CASSLLRYTEAFF. The CDR3 coding sequence is TGTGCCAGCAGCTTACTAAGGTACACTGAAGCTTTCTTT.

CDR3 nucleotide sequence: TGTGCCAGCAGACCGACACTCGTTGGCTACGAGCAGTACTTC. This gives the protein CASRPTLVGYEQYF. The genes are TRBV7-9 and TRBJ2-7; D gene unclear. The CDR3 spans 14 residues. Trimming left V 6 bases short and J 3 bases short, with 15 bases between. The V gene's germline CDR1 is SEHNR and CDR2 FQNEAQ (reference sequence).

For the CDR3, the DNA is TGTGCCAGCAGACCGACAGGGAGCTATGGCTACACCTTC. This gives the protein CASRPTGSYGYTF. The chain has TRBV5-6 and TRBJ1-2; 7 bases match TRBD1. J lost 4 bases, V lost 5 bases, and 5 bases had no gene match. Germline V gives CDR1 SGHDT, CDR2 YYEEEE. CDR3 length equals 13 residues. Full variable domain (remainder filled in from reference TRBV5-6 and TRBJ1-2): DAGVTQSPTHLIKTRGQQVTLRCSPKSGHDTVSWYQQALGQGPQFIFQYYEEEERQRGNFPDRFSGHQFPNYSSELNVNALLLGDSALYLCASRPTGSYGYTFGSGTRLTVV.

J is TRBJ2-5 and V is TRBV4-3, with 8 positions matching TRBD2. Germline CDR1 is LGHNA and CDR2 is YSLEER. The CDR3 sequence is 17 residues long. J lost 2 bases, V lost 0 bases, and 8 bases had no gene match. CDR3: CASSQEYAGGQQETQYF. The DNA for the CDR3 is TGCGCCAGCAGCCAAGAATACGCGGGAGGACAGCAAGAGACCCAGTACTTC.

The chain employs TRBV28 and TRBJ2-7; 7 bases align to TRBD1. From germline, CDR1 is MDHEN and CDR2 SYDVKM. The V and J ends lost 10 bases and 4 bases, in that order; junction bases with no gene match: 4. The CDR3 runs 11 residues. The CDR3 sequence is CATSGGYEQYF. The CDR3 DNA reads as TGTGCCACCTCAGGGGGTTACGAGCAGTACTTC.

This clone was found once. At one boundary the junction diverges from the germline segment, which might be a read error. At the DNA level, this CDR3 is encoded by other sequences in the same sample as well. The CDR3 nucleotides are TGTGCCAGCAGTGTGAACACACCAAACACCGAAGCTTTCTTT. Encoded protein: CASSVNTPNTEAFF. V is TRBV2 and J is TRBJ1-1; D remains unclear. Germline loops: CDR1 SNHLY, CDR2 FYNNEI. The CDR3 is 14 amino acids.

This chain connects TRBV30 to TRBJ1-4; D possibly corresponds to TRBD1 (6 bases). Germline assignment: CDR1 GTSNPN and CDR2 SVGIG (reference sequence). The CDR3 is 13 residues long. Between the trimmed V and J ends, which lost 1 base and 8 bases, there was a span of 11 bases. This CDR3 is CAWSGTGREKLFF. The CDR3 nucleotides read TGTGCCTGGAGTGGCACAGGGCGGGAAAAACTGTTTTTT.

This chain uses TRBV7-8 with TRBJ1-2, with a tentative D call TRBD1 (5 bases). Per the germline V gene, CDR1 is SGHVS and CDR2 is FQNEAQ. The length of the CDR3 is 13 residues. V shed 0 bases and J shed 4 bases, with 6 bases lying between them. The CDR3 sequence is CASSLATVYGYTF. The CDR3 DNA reads TGTGCCAGCAGCTTAGCGACAGTCTATGGCTACACCTTC.

The chain has TRBV7-9 and TRBJ1-5, with D unresolved. V lost 1 base and J 6 bases, leaving 4 bases between the germline ends. The CDR3 has 12 amino acids. Germline values: CDR1 SEHNR, CDR2 FQNEAQ (reference sequence). In nucleotides, the CDR3 is TGTGCCAGCAGCTTAGATGTTCAGCCCCAGCATTTT. Protein sequence: CASSLDVQPQHF.

This chain links TRBV4-3 with TRBJ1-6; D is ambiguous. Trimming removed 5 bases from V and 2 bases from J, with 10 bases in between. Germline V CDR1 and CDR2: LGHNA, YSLEER. The CDR3 has 15 residues. The DNA of the CDR3 is TGCGCCAGCAGCGGGGAGGTGGCCTATAATTCACCCCTCCACTTT. Translating gives CASSGEVAYNSPLHF.

The rearrangement links TRBV28 to TRBJ1-5; D gene ambiguous. This CDR3 region has 16 residues. CDR1 is MDHEN, CDR2 SYDVKM, per germline. Trimming cost V 5 bases and J 1 base, with 15 bases left between them. The CDR3 coding sequence is TGTGCCAGCAGTCTAGGCAGAGTATCGAGCAATCAGCCCCAGCATTTT. Its protein product is CASSLGRVSSNQPQHF.

V and J are TRBV4-3 and TRBJ2-1; TRBD1 agrees at 8 bases. The CDR3 is 15 residues long. Germline loops: CDR1 LGHNA, CDR2 YSLEER. Losses at the gene ends were 2 bases for V and 9 bases for J; bases not matched to a gene: 9. The CDR3 region is CASSQWTGLIGEQFF. Here the CDR3 DNA reads TGCGCCAGCAGCCAATGGACAGGGCTAATCGGTGAGCAGTTCTTC.

This sequence joins TRBV28 and TRBJ1-5; D not resolved. The germline V gene has CDR1 MDHEN and CDR2 SYDVKM. The CDR3 is 15 amino acids. Deletions cut 8 bases from V and 0 bases from J, with 14 bases between. This chain's CDR3 is CASSLFGYSNQPQHF. CDR3 nucleotide sequence: TGTGCCAGCTCTCTGTTCGGCTATAGCAATCAGCCCCAGCATTTT.

V gene TRBV7-2 combines with J gene TRBJ1-1; a possible D gene is TRBD1 (6 bases). V was pared by 6 bases and J by 6 bases, with 14 bases between. The CDR3 extends over 13 amino acids. CDR1 is SGHTA and CDR2 is FQGNSA in the germline V gene. The CDR3 coding sequence is TGTGCCAGCAGGAGAGGGGGGGTGGCTGAAGCTTTCTTT. It codes for CASRRGGVAEAFF.

This clone was detected only once. This chain joins TRBV6-5 and TRBJ1-5; D call uncertain. The germline V gene encodes CDR1 MNHEY and CDR2 SVGAGI. This CDR3 region has 15 residues. The V end lost 4 bases, the J end lost 1 base, and 11 bases lay between the germline ends. CDR3: CASSSLWGSNQPQHF. The CDR3 coding sequence is TGTGCCAGCAGTTCACTGTGGGGAAGCAATCAGCCCCAGCATTTT.

V usage is TRBV30 and J usage is TRBJ1-5; no firm D call. The germline gives CDR1 GTSNPN, CDR2 SVGIG (reference sequence). Trimming left V 0 bases short and J 6 bases short, with 12 bases between. The CDR3 is 14 residues long. The CDR3 is CAWSVRSGSQPQHF. Written as DNA, the CDR3 is TGTGCCTGGAGTGTCCGGAGCGGCAGTCAGCCCCAGCATTTT. The whole variable domain, remainder taken from reference TRBV30 and TRBJ1-5, is SQTIHQWPATLVQPVGSPLSLECTVEGTSNPNLYWYRQAAGRGLQLLFYSVGIGQISSEVPQNLSASRPQDRQFILSSKKLLLSDSGFYLCAWSVRSGSQPQHFGDGTRLSIL.

This rearrangement joins TRBV5-5 to TRBJ2-7; tentative D call: TRBD1 (6 bases). This CDR3 is built from 13 residues. V lost 4 bases and J 3 bases, leaving 11 bases between the germline ends. Germline-derived CDR1 and CDR2 are SGHKS and YYEKEE (reference sequence). The CDR3, as DNA: TGTGCCAGCAGCAGAAAGGACAGCTACGAGCAGTACTTC. It codes for CASSRKDSYEQYF.

This clone has only one observation. The chain combines TRBV6-5 with TRBJ1-5, with D possibly being TRBD1 (6 bases). V gave up 10 bases and J gave up 10 bases, with 14 bases separating them. Germline V gene data show CDR1 as MNHEY and CDR2 as SVGAGI. The CDR3 totals 11 residues. CDR3 residues: CATGEGAPQHF. The CDR3 DNA reads TGTGCCACAGGGGAAGGAGCTCCCCAGCATTTT.

The J gene is TRBJ2-1, the V gene TRBV4-1, with D hard to call. This CDR3 spans 20 amino acids. Germline CDR1 reads MGHRA; CDR2 reads YSYEKL. Trimming left V 2 bases short and J 3 bases short, with 26 bases between. CDR3 loop: CASSQSVPGAGTRFYNEQFF. The CDR3 region has the DNA TGCGCCAGCAGCCAATCCGTCCCGGGCGCAGGAACCAGGTTCTACAATGAGCAGTTCTTC.

This chain connects TRBV5-4 to TRBJ2-3; D not resolved. This CDR3 is built from 13 residues. V gave up 1 base and J gave up 5 bases, with 8 bases separating them. The germline V gene encodes CDR1 SGHNT and CDR2 YYREEE (reference sequence). The CDR3 protein is CASSLSLIDTQYF. In DNA, the CDR3 is TGTGCCAGCAGCTTGTCTCTGATAGATACGCAGTATTTT.

The chain couples TRBV10-2 to TRBJ2-1, with TRBD2 identical over 10 bases. The V and J ends lost 9 bases and 14 bases, in that order; junction bases with no gene match: 16. The V gene's germline CDR1 is WSHSY and CDR2 SAAADI. This CDR3 region has 14 residues. In DNA form, the CDR3 reads TGCGCCAGTGGGGGTTTTCCGGGACTAGCGTCGAAGTTCTTC. This sequence encodes CASGGFPGLASKFF.

The V call is TRBV7-2, the J call TRBJ2-5; TRBD1 agrees at 9 bases. The CDR3 is 14 amino acids. Trimming at V came to 5 bases and at J to 6 bases, leaving 7 bases not matched to a gene. CDR1 and CDR2 from the germline V gene are SGHTA and FQGNSA. The CDR3 spells CASSEQQGAKTQYF. The CDR3 coding sequence is TGTGCCAGCAGCGAACAACAGGGGGCAAAGACCCAGTACTTC.